This TCR beta chain was retrieved from a study of pediatric ulcerative colitis. Broader study findings: Total lymphocyte DNA, not sorted subsets, was the template. Substantially fewer templates came from two patients' blood samples. Rectal pinch biopsies may include blood-derived T cells.

This CDR3 comprises 15 residues. Germline CDR1 and CDR2: MNHNY and SVGAGI (reference sequence). The ends were cut back, 5 bases at V and 6 bases at J, with 20 bases in the middle. As concerns this clone: What it binds is not known.

TCRdb keeps only in-frame clones here, not all; method: immunoSEQ multiplex PCR. The table has tens of thousands of clones, 75% seen once. During colonoscopy, one to two rectal pinch biopsies were collected. The TCR originated in a boy younger than 18 with severe ulcerative colitis. V is TRBV6-6 and J is TRBJ2-7, with a tentative D call TRBD2 (5 bases). Sequencing was done on a sample of gut tissue. The CDR3 DNA reads as TGTGCCAGCAGTCGCCCGAGAGGGAAAGGTCTCGAGCAGTACTTC. This translates into CASSRPRGKGLEQYF.